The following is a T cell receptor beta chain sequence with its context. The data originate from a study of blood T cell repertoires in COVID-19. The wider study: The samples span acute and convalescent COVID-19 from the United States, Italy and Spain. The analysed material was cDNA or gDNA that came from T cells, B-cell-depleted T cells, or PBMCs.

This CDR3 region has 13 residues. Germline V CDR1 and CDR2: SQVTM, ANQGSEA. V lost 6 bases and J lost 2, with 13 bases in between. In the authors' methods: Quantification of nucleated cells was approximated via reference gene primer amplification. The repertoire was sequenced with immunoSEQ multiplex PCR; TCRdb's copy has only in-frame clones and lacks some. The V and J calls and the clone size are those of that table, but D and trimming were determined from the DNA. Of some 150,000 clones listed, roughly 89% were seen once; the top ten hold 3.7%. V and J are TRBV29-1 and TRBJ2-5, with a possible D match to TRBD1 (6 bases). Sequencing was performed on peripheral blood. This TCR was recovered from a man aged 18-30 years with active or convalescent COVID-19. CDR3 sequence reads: CSVAPDRQETQYF. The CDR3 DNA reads TGCAGCGTCGCCCCTGACAGGCAAGAGACCCAGTACTTC.